Listed here is a single T cell receptor beta chain. The sample belongs to a study of blood T cell repertoires in COVID-19. This CDR3 comprises 12 residues. The germline CDR1 and CDR2 sequences are SEHNR and FQNEAQ (reference sequence). V lost 6 bases and J 5 bases, leaving 8 bases between the germline ends. Measured with immunoSEQ multiplex PCR; TCRdb has only the in-frame clones, and not every one. The sample lists roughly 35,000 clones, around 85% occurring once. Sequenced material: peripheral blood. This TCR was recovered from an older man with active or convalescent COVID-19. The rearrangement uses TRBV7-9 and TRBJ1-5; a possible D gene is TRBD1 (6 bases). This CDR3 reads CASSSGDQPQHF. The CDR3 DNA follows: TGTGCCAGCAGTTCAGGGGATCAGCCCCAGCATTTT.